This T cell receptor (beta chain) was sequenced in a study of identical twins. TCRdb processed the 5' RACE reads anew with MiXCR; each CDR3 protein has one entry. Of approximately 590,000 distinct CDR3 sequences detected, more than 9% appear once; the ten largest clones hold roughly 3%. This CDR3 is 18 amino acids long. V lost 1 base, J lost 0 bases, and 6 bases stayed unmatched. CDR1 and CDR2 (germline): MGHRA, YSYEKL. These data also formed part of another study, on yellow fever vaccine responses in identical twins.

The sequence came from a woman aged 18-30 years in good health. The genes are TRBV4-1 and TRBJ2-1; 10 bases align to TRBD2. Material: PBMCs. In DNA, the CDR3 is TGCGCCAGCAGCCAAGGGCTAGCGGGAGCCCTCTCCTACAATGAGCAGTTCTTC. Translating gives CASSQGLAGALSYNEQFF.